These T cell receptor beta chains were read from a single sample in a study of OX40 agonist ivuxolimab in advanced cancers. Sequencing used immunoSEQ multiplex PCR; TCRdb keeps in-frame clones, though not all of them. The sample holds some 20,000 clones, roughly 88% seen once. The specimen comprised CD4+ or CD8+ T cells sorted from blood, sampled in a trial of the OX40 agonist ivuxolimab. These receptor sequences come from an adult with an advanced solid tumor such as melanoma, head and neck, liver or kidney cancer. CDR3s include the opening cysteine and the closing phenylalanine or tryptophan. Each record gives: clone size, V gene, D gene, J gene, CDR3 DNA, CDR3 protein. A D gene is named only where the DNA matches it firmly. Part of the rows lack a size; the others show once, few, many or a class for expanded clones.

>-|TRBV27|TRBD2|TRBJ2-7
TGTGCCAGCACCCCTAGCGGGGGGGCCCTAGCCTACGAGCAGTACTTC
CASTPSGGALAYEQYF
>-|TRBV29-1|TRBD1|TRBJ1-3
TGCAGCGTTAGGGACAGAGGGGGAAACACCATATATTTT
CSVRDRGGNTIYF
>-|TRBV11-2|TRBD1|TRBJ2-3
TGTGCCAGCAGCTTTGGGACAGGGGAATTGGATACGCAGTATTTT
CASSFGTGELDTQYF
>-|TRBV10-3|-|TRBJ2-7
TGTGCCATCAGTCCGGCGGGCCAGACCTACGAGCAGTACTTC
CAISPAGQTYEQYF
>-|TRBV5-1|TRBD1|TRBJ2-2
TGCGCCAGCAGCCCCCGCGCCGGGACAGGGGGGACCGGGGAGCTGTTTTTT
CASSPRAGTGGTGELFF
>-|TRBV19|TRBD1|TRBJ1-5
TGTGCCAGTAGTACCGGGACAGGGGGTAGCAATCAGCCCCAGCATTTT
CASSTGTGGSNQPQHF
>-|TRBV7-9|-|TRBJ2-2
TGTGCCAGCAGCTTAGCGGGCCTCGGGGAGCTGTTTTTT
CASSLAGLGELFF
>-|TRBV6-5|TRBD1|TRBJ2-7
TGTGCCAGCACCCCGGGACAGGGTCCCGACGAGCAGTACTTC
CASTPGQGPDEQYF
>-|TRBV29-1|TRBD1|TRBJ2-1
TGCAGCGTTGAAGGTCACCGGGACAGCCATTACAATGAGCAGTTCTTC
CSVEGHRDSHYNEQFF
>-|TRBV15|-|TRBJ2-7
TGTGCCACCAGCGGGAACAGGTACCTCTACGAGCAGTACTTC
CATSGNRYLYEQYF
>-|TRBV5-4|TRBD1|TRBJ1-4
TGTGCCAGCAGCTTGGCCGAGGGGACAGATGCTAATGAAAAACTGTTTTTT
CASSLAEGTDANEKLFF
>-|TRBV10-3|-|TRBJ2-7
TGTGCCATCAGTGGGGGGGGGCATGAACCCTACGAGCAGTACTTC
CAISGGGHEPYEQYF
>-|TRBV4-1|TRBD2|TRBJ2-3
TGCGCCAGCAGCTCCATTAGCGGGGGGACTTTTACAGATACGCAGTATTTT
CASSSISGGTFTDTQYF
>few|TRBV9|-|TRBJ1-1
TGTGCCAGCAGCGTAGTTGAAGCTTTCTTT
CASSVVEAFF
>-|TRBV6-6|-|TRBJ2-7
TGTGCCAGCAGCTATGATCCAGGACCGTCCTACGAGCAGTACTTC
CASSYDPGPSYEQYF
>-|TRBV5-1|-|TRBJ1-1
TGCGCCAGCAGCTTGCGGGGGATGAACACTGAAGCTTTCTTT
CASSLRGMNTEAFF
>-|TRBV14|-|TRBJ1-4
TGTGCCAGCAGCCAAGATCAGACAGTTAATGAAAAACTGTTTTTT
CASSQDQTVNEKLFF
>-|TRBV5-6|-|TRBJ2-7
TGTGCCAGCAGCCCTCCCCCCCGGACGACGGGGGCCTACGAGCAGTACTTC
CASSPPPRTTGAYEQYF